This TCR beta chain emerged from a study of early T cells in non-severe SARS-CoV-2 infection. The wider study: The input, bulk RNA from unsorted whole blood, was sequenced, and chains were unpaired.

On this clonotype: Its antigen is unidentified. At one boundary the junction diverges from the germline segment, which might be a read error.

Study-level results: Missing private and CD4 specificities, VDJdb matching favored anti-spike CD8 responses.

Per germline, CDR1 KGHSH and CDR2 LQKENI. This CDR3 comprises 15 residues. Attached unique molecular identifiers marked individual cDNA molecules. MiXCR, applied by TCRdb to the 5' RACE reads, yields one record per CDR3 protein. The sample yields approximately 70,000 distinct CDR3 sequences, 9.5% to 15% seen once. The material was whole blood, obtained at baseline. The chain employs TRBV18 and TRBJ2-3; 9 nucleotides align to TRBD2. The origin of this receptor is an adult who was a healthcare worker with PCR-confirmed SARS-CoV-2 infection or an uninfected control (not recorded which). This CDR3 reads CVSSPGTSSADTQYF. The CDR3 nucleotides are TGTGTCAGCTCACCTGGGACTAGCAGTGCAGATACGCAGTATTTT.